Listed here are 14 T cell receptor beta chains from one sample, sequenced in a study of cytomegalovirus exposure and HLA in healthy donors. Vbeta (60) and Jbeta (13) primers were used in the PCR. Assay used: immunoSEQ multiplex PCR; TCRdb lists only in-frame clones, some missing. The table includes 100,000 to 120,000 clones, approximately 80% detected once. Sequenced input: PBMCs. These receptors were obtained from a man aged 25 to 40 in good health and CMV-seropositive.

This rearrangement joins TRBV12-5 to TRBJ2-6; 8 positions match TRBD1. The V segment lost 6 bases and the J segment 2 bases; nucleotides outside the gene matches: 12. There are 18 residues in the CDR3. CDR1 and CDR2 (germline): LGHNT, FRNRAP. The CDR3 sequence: CASGKHPSTGAGANVLTF. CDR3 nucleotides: TGTGCTAGTGGGAAACATCCCTCGACAGGGGCTGGGGCCAACGTCCTGACTTTC.

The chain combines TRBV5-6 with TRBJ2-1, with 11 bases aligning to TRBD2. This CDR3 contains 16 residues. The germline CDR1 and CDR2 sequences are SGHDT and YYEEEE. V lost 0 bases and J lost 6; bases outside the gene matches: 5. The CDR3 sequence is CASSLVAGGAPNEQFF. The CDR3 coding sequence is TGTGCCAGCAGCTTGGTAGCGGGGGGGGCCCCCAATGAGCAGTTCTTC. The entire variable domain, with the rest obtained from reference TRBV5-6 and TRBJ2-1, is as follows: DAGVTQSPTHLIKTRGQQVTLRCSPKSGHDTVSWYQQALGQGPQFIFQYYEEEERQRGNFPDRFSGHQFPNYSSELNVNALLLGDSALYLCASSLVAGGAPNEQFFGPGTRLTVL.

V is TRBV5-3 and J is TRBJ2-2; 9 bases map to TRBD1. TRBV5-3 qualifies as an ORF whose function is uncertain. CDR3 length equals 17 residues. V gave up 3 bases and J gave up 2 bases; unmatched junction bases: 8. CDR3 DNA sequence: TGTGCCAGAAGCTGGAGGGGACAGGGAAGTAACACCGGGGAGCTGTTTTTT. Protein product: CARSWRGQGSNTGELFF.

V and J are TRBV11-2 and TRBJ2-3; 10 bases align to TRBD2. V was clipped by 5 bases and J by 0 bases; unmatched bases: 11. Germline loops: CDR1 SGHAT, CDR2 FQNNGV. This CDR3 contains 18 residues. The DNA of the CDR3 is TGTGCCAGCAGCCACGGACTAGCGGTGAAACGTAGCACAGATACGCAGTATTTT. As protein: CASSHGLAVKRSTDTQYF.

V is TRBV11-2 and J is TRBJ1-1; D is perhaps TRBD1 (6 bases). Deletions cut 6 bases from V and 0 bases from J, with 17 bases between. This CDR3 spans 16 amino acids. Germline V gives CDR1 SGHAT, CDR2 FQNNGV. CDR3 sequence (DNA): TGTGCCAGCAGTATAGGGGATGGGGGCCTGAACACTGAAGCTTTCTTT. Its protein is CASSIGDGGLNTEAFF. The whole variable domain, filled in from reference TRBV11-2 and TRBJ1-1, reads EAGVAQSPRYKIIEKRQSVAFWCNPISGHATLYWYQQILGQGPKLLIQFQNNGVVDDSQLPKDRFSAERLKGVDSTLKIQPAKLEDSAVYLCASSIGDGGLNTEAFFGQGTRLTVV.

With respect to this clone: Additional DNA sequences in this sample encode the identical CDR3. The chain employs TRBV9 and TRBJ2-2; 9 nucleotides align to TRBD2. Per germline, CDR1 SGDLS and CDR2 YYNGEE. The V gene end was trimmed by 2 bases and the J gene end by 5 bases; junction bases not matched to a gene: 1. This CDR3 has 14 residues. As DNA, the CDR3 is TGTGCCAGCAGCGTCCTAGCGGGGACCGGGGAGCTGTTTTTT. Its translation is CASSVLAGTGELFF.

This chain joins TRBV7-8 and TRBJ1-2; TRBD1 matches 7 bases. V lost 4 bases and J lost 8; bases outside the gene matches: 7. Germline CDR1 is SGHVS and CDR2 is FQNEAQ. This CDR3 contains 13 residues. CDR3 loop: CASSSDRKYGYTF. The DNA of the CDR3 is TGTGCCAGCAGCTCGGACAGGAAGTACGGCTACACCTTC. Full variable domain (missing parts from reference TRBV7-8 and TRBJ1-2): GAGVSQSPRYKVAKRGQDVALRCDPISGHVSLFWYQQALGQGPEFLTYFQNEAQLDKSGLPSDRFFAERPEGSVSTLKIQRTQQEDSAVYLCASSSDRKYGYTFGSGTRLTVV.

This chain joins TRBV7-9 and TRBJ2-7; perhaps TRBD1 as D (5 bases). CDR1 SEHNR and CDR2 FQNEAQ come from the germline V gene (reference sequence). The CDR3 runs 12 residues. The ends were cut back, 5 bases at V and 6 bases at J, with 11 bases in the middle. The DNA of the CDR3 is TGTGCCAGCAGCCAAGGGGCTACCGAGCAGTACTTC. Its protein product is CASSQGATEQYF.

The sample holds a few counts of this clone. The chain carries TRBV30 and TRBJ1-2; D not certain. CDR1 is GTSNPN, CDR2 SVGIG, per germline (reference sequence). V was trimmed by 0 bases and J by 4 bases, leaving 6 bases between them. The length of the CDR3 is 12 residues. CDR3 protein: CAWSVQTYGYTF. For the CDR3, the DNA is TGTGCCTGGAGTGTACAGACCTATGGCTACACCTTC. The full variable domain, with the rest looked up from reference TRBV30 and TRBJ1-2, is SQTIHQWPATLVQPVGSPLSLECTVEGTSNPNLYWYRQAAGRGLQLLFYSVGIGQISSEVPQNLSASRPQDRQFILSSKKLLLSDSGFYLCAWSVQTYGYTFGSGTRLTVV.

The CDR3 here is CASSSGLGQDEQFF. The CDR3, as DNA: TGTGCCAGCAGCTCAGGCCTGGGACAAGATGAGCAGTTCTTC. The chain uses TRBV11-3 and TRBJ2-1; D is possibly TRBD1 (6 bases). This CDR3 has 14 amino acids. Germline V CDR1 and CDR2: SGHNT, YENEEA. Trimming removed 4 bases from V and 8 bases from J, with 15 bases in between. The variable domain in full, completed from reference TRBV11-3 and TRBJ2-1, reads EAGVVQSPRYKIIEKKQPVAFWCNPISGHNTLYWYLQNLGQGPELLIRYENEEAVDDSQLPKDRFSAERLKGVDSTLKIQPAELGDSAVYLCASSSGLGQDEQFFGPGTRLTVL.

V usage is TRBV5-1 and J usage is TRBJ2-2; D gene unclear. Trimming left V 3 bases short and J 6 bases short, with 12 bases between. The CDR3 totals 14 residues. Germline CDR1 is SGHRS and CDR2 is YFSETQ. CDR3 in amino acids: CASSSYQISGELFF. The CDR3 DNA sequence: TGCGCCAGCAGCTCCTACCAAATATCCGGGGAGCTGTTTTTT.

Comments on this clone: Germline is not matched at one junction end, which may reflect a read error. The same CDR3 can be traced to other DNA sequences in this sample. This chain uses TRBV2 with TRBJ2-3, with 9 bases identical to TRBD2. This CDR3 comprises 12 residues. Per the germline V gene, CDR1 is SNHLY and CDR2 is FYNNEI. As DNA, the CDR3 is TGTGCTAGCAGTGCGGGGGGGTATACGCAGTATTTT. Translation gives CASSAGGYTQYF.

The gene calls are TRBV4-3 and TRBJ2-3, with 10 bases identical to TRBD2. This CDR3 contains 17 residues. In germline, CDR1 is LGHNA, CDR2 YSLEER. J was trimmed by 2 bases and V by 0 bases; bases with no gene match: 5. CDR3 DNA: TGCGCCAGCAGCCAAGAGCTACTAGCGGGGCCCACAGATACGCAGTATTTT. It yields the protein CASSQELLAGPTDTQYF.

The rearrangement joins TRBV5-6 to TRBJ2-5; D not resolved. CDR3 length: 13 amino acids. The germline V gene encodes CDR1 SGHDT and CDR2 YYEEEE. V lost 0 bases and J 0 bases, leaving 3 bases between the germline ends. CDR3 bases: TGTGCCAGCAGCTTGGCCTACCAAGAGACCCAGTACTTC. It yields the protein CASSLAYQETQYF.